These T cell receptor beta chains were read from a single sample in a study of blood T cell repertoires in COVID-19. Profiled with immunoSEQ multiplex PCR; TCRdb holds only in-frame clones, not every one. The table lists 300,000 to 400,000 clones, 85% to 90% of them singletons. Material: peripheral blood. These receptor sequences come from a woman aged 45-60 years with COVID-19, enrolled during active disease. Both conserved end residues are part of each CDR3. Each record gives: V gene, CDR3 protein.

TRBV14 | CASSQDVGAMNTEAFF
TRBV11-3 | CASSHRTSGRSYNEQFF
TRBV5-1 | CASSPGASTDTQYF
TRBV19 | CASSIDWGQEKLFF
TRBV11-2 | CASSLKREKGAGELFF
TRBV10-3 | CAISESTSRHNEQFF
TRBV5-1 | CASSGGGAGAQETQYF
TRBV19 | CASTQLANTGELFF
TRBV12-5 | CASGLDRDSPLHF
TRBV14 | CASSSTSGSSEQYF
TRBV3-1/TRBV3-2 | CASSQGDRVYGYTF
TRBV6-5 | CASSFSFTRAGTEAFF
TRBV28 | CASSSTDRLETQYF
TRBV7-2 | CASSPSFKGAYNSPLHF
TRBV3-1/TRBV3-2 | CASSRGQGRETQYF
TRBV18 | CASLRNRGETQYF